The T cell receptor beta chain described here comes from a study of CD8 T cells in Susac syndrome. After extraction with the RNeasy kit, about 0.5 to 1 ug of the RNA was reverse transcribed using random hexamers. Amplification of TCR beta CDR3 used immunoSEQ multiplex PCR across 54 Vbeta and 13 Jbeta. TCRdb redid the calling of the immunoSEQ multiplex PCR reads with MiXCR, one entry per CDR3 protein. The sample records some 99,000 distinct CDR3 sequences, approximately 96% being singletons. The sequenced target, TCR beta, came from blood CD8+ and CD4+ T cells. Healthy donors constituted the controls, which were matched for age and sex. Isolation of CD8+ and CD4+ T cells was performed negatively, whereas enrichment of TEMRA cells was done by FACS. CDR1 and CDR2 from the germline V gene are DFQATT and SNEGSKA (reference sequence). The CDR3 runs to 11 residues. J lost 12 bases, V lost 5 bases, and 8 bases had no gene match.

The J gene is TRBJ1-1, the V gene TRBV20-1; TRBD1 agrees at 8 bases. The sequence was collected from a human donor in good health. Sequencing was performed on CD4+ T cells from PBMCs. CDR3 bases: TGCAGTGCTCAGCTGGACAGGGCGACTTTCTTT. Translated: CSAQLDRATFF.